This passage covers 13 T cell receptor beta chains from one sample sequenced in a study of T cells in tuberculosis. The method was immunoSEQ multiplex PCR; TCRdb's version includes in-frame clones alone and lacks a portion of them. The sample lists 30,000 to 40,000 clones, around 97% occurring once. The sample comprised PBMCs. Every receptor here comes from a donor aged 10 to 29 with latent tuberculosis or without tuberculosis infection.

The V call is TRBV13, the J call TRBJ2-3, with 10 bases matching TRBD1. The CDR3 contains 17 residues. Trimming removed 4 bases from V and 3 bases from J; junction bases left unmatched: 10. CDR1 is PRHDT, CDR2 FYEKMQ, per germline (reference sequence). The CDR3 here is CASSSLGDRGGTDTQYF. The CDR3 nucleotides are TGTGCCAGCAGCTCCCTGGGGGACAGGGGAGGAACAGATACGCAGTATTTT.

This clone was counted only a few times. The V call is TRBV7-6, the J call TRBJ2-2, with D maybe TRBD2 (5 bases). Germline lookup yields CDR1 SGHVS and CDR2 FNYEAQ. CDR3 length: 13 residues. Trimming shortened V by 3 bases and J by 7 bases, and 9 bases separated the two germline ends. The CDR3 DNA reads TGTGCCAGCAGCTTGGGGAGCCACGGGGAGCTGTTTTTT. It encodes CASSLGSHGELFF. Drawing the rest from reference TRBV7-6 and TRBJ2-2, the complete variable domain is GAGVSQSPRYKVTKRGQDVALRCDPISGHVSLYWYRQALGQGPEFLTYFNYEAQQDKSGLPNDRFSAERPEGSISTLTIQRTEQRDSAMYRCASSLGSHGELFFGEGSRLTVL.

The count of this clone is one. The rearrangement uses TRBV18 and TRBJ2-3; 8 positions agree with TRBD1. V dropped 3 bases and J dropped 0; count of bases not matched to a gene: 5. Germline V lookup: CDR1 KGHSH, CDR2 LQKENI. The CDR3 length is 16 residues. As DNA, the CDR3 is TGTGCCAGCTCACCCATAGGACAGGGCAGCACAGATACGCAGTATTTT. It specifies CASSPIGQGSTDTQYF.

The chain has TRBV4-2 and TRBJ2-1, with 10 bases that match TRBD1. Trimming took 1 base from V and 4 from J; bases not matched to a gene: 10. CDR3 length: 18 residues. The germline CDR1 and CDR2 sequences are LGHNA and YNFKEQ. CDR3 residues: CASSQVPLRTGGYNEQFF. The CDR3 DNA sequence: TGTGCCAGCAGCCAAGTTCCTCTCCGGACAGGGGGATACAATGAGCAGTTCTTC.

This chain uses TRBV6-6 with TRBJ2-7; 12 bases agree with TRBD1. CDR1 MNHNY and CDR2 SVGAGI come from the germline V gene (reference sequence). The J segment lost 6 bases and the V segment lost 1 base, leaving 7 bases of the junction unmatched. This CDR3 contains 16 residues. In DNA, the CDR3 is TGTGCCAGCAGTTACTATGGAGGGACAGGGGGCGCCGAGCAGTACTTC. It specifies CASSYYGGTGGAEQYF.

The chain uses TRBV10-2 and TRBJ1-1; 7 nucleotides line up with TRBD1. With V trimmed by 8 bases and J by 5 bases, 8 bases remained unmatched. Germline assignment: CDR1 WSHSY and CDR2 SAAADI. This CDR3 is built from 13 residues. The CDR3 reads CASGNLQGTEAFF. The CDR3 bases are TGCGCCAGCGGTAATTTACAGGGGACTGAAGCTTTCTTT.

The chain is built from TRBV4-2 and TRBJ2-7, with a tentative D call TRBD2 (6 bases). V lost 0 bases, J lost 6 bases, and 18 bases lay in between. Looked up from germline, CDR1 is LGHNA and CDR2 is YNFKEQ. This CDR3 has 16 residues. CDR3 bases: TGTGCCAGCAGCCAAGATCGTTCGGGAGTAACGGGCGAGCAGTACTTC. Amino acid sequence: CASSQDRSGVTGEQYF.

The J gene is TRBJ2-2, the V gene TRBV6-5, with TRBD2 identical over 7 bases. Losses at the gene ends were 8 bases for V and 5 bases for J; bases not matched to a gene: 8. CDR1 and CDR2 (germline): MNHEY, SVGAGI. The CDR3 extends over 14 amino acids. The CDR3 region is CASARLAKTGELFF. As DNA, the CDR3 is TGTGCCAGCGCTAGACTAGCAAAAACCGGGGAGCTGTTTTTT.

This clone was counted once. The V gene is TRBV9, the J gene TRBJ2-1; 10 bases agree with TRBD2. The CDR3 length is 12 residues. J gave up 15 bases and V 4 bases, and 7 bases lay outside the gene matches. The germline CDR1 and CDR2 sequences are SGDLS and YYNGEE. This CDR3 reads CASSFLAGALFF. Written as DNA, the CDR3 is TGTGCCAGCAGCTTTCTAGCGGGAGCTTTGTTCTTC. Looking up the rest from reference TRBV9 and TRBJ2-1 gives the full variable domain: DSGVTQTPKHLITATGQRVTLRCSPRSGDLSVYWYQQSLDQGLQFLIQYYNGEERAKGNILERFSAQQFPDLHSELNLSSLELGDSALYFCASSFLAGALFFGPGTRLTVL.

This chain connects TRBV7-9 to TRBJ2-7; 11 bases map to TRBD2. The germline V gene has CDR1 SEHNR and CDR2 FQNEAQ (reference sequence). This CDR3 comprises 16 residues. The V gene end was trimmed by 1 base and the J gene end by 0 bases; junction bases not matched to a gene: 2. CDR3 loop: CASSLGLAGLSYEQYF. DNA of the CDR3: TGTGCCAGCAGCTTAGGACTAGCGGGACTCTCCTACGAGCAGTACTTC.

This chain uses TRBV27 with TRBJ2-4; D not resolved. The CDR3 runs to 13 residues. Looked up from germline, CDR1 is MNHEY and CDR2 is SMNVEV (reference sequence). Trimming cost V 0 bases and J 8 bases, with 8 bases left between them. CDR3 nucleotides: TGTGCCAGCAGTTTATCGGCAGGCTACATTCAGTACTTC. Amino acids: CASSLSAGYIQYF.

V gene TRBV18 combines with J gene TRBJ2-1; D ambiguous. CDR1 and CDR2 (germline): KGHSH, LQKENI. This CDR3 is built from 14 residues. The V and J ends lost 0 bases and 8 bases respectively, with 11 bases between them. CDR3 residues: CASSPPAAWDEQFF. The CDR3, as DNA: TGTGCCAGCTCACCACCTGCGGCCTGGGATGAGCAGTTCTTC.

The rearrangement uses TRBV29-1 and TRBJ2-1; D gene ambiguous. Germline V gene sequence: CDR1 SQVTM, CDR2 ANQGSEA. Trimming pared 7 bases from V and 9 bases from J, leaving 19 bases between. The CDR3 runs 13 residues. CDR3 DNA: TGCAGCGCCAGACCCCCCAGGTCAGGTGAGCAGTTCTTC. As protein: CSARPPRSGEQFF.